Below, one TCR beta chain is given with its context. The immunoSEQ assay was v3.0, run at survey level. The data were produced by immunoSEQ multiplex PCR, yet TCRdb's version contains in-frame clones alone and is incomplete. Among 32,000 or so clones listed, approximately 85% were seen once. The data were obtained in a study of long-term antiretroviral therapy in people with HIV. Germline loops: CDR1 SGHTA, CDR2 FQGNSA. The CDR3 is 13 residues long. The ends were cut back, 5 bases at V and 3 bases at J, with 10 bases in the middle. This sample comprised unsorted PBMCs, obtained about 3.3 years after starting antiretroviral therapy. The TCR was taken from a man younger than 35 with HIV. The V and J genes are TRBV7-2 and TRBJ2-5, with D unresolved. As DNA, the CDR3 is TGTGCCAGCAGCGCCGATCGGAAAGAGACCCAGTACTTC. This translates into CASSADRKETQYF.